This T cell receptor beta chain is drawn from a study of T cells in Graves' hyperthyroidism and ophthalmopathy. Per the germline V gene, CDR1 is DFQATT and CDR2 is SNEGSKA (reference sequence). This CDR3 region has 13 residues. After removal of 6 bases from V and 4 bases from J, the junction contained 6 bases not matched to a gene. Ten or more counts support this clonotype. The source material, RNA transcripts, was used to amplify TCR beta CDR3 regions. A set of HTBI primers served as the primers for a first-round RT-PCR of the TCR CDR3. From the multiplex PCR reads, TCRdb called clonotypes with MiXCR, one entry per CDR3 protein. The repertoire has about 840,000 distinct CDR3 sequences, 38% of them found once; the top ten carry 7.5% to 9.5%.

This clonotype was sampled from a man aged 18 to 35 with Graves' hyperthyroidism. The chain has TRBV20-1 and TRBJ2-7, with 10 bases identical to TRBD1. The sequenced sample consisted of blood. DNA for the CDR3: TGCAGTGCCGAAGGGACAGGGGAATACGAGCAGTACTTC. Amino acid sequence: CSAEGTGEYEQYF.